The 11 T cell receptor beta chains in this list originate from one sample, sequenced in a study of T-cell reconstitution after alpha-beta-depleted transplantation in children. Preparation of the TCRbeta library was carried out with unique molecular identifiers. MiXCR, applied by TCRdb to the PCR reads, yields one record per CDR3 protein. The sample has 400,000 to 500,000 distinct CDR3 sequences; about a tenth are singletons. The material sequenced was PBMCs from the stem cell graft donor, taken from the stem cell graft. All receptors come from a human donor who donated a stem cell graft to a child with acute myeloid leukemia.

The chain couples TRBV7-3 to TRBJ1-2; 7 nucleotides align to TRBD1. There are 14 residues in the CDR3. V shed 5 bases, J shed 9 bases, and the junction held 12 bases outside the gene matches. CDR1 is SGHTA, CDR2 FQGTGA, per germline. The CDR3 sequence is CASSQTGSLSSYTF. The CDR3 DNA sequence: TGTGCCAGCAGCCAGACAGGGAGTTTATCTAGCTACACCTTC.

This clonotype was recorded at least ten times. The V gene is TRBV5-6, the J gene TRBJ1-5; D not certain. CDR3 length: 15 amino acids. V gave up 4 bases and J gave up 5 bases, with 16 bases separating them. CDR1 is SGHDT, CDR2 YYEEEE, per germline. The CDR3 protein is CASSSTVLIDQPQHF. The CDR3 DNA follows: TGTGCCAGCAGCAGTACGGTTCTCATCGATCAGCCCCAGCATTTT.

This clonotype was observed a few times. The chain has TRBV29-1 and TRBJ2-6; D might be TRBD2 (5 bases). Per the germline V gene, CDR1 is SQVTM and CDR2 is ANQGSEA. With 3 bases removed from V and 4 bases from J, the gap between germline ends came to 10 bases. The length of the CDR3 is 14 residues. The CDR3 protein is CSVDPGTGANVLTF. The CDR3 nucleotides read TGCAGCGTTGATCCGGGAACAGGGGCCAACGTCCTGACTTTC.

The chain has TRBV9 and TRBJ2-2; D is undetermined. The CDR3 is 13 residues long. Germline CDR1 and CDR2: SGDLS and YYNGEE. Trimming cost V 2 bases and J 7 bases, with 9 bases left between them. The CDR3 DNA follows: TGTGCCAGCAGCGTCTGGGGTGGCGGGGAGCTGTTTTTT. It translates to CASSVWGGGELFF.

This CDR3 is CSVGGSGGGTDTQYF. The CDR3 DNA is TGCAGCGTTGGGGGGTCGGGGGGTGGCACAGATACGCAGTATTTT. This rearrangement joins TRBV29-1 to TRBJ2-3; TRBD2 aligns across 7 bases. J gave up 1 base and V 4 bases, and 8 bases lay outside the gene matches. CDR3 size: 15 residues. The germline gives CDR1 SQVTM, CDR2 ANQGSEA.

V gene TRBV6-1 combines with J gene TRBJ1-5, with D possibly being TRBD1 (5 bases). Germline-derived CDR1 and CDR2 are MNHNS and SASEGT. CDR3 length: 14 residues. V lost 6 bases and J lost 3, with 12 bases in between. The CDR3 nucleotides read TGTGCCAGCAGCAGGGTAGAGGACAATCAGCCCCAGCATTTT. It translates to CASSRVEDNQPQHF.

This rearrangement joins TRBV5-1 to TRBJ2-2; no firm D call. The CDR3 contains 13 residues. CDR1 SGHRS and CDR2 YFSETQ come from the germline V gene. V was clipped by 7 bases and J by 4 bases, with 11 bases between them. This chain's CDR3 is CASASRSTGELFF. For the CDR3, the DNA is TGCGCCAGCGCATCCAGGAGCACCGGGGAGCTGTTTTTT.

This clonotype turned up a few times. The chain couples TRBV7-2 to TRBJ1-5; 9 bases match TRBD1. Germline CDR1 reads SGHTA; CDR2 reads FQGNSA. With V trimmed by 0 bases and J by 5 bases, 2 bases remained unmatched. The CDR3 covers 15 residues. CDR3 in amino acids: CASSLAGQGHQPQHF. CDR3 coding DNA: TGTGCCAGCAGCTTAGCGGGACAGGGCCATCAGCCCCAGCATTTT. Variable domain in full (rest from reference TRBV7-2 and TRBJ1-5): GAGVSQSPSNKVTEKGKDVELRCDPISGHTALYWYRQSLGQGLEFLIYFQGNSAPDKSGLPSDRFSAERTGGSVSTLTIQRTQQEDSAVYLCASSLAGQGHQPQHFGDGTRLSIL.

This clonotype was seen many times. The J gene is TRBJ2-2, the V gene TRBV9, with D perhaps TRBD1 (5 bases). The CDR3 loop spans 16 amino acids. V was trimmed by 1 base and J by 2 bases, leaving 12 bases between them. Germline CDR1 SGDLS, CDR2 YYNGEE. CDR3 in DNA: TGTGCCAGCAGCGTATTTGACAGACAAAACACCGGGGAGCTGTTTTTT. The encoded protein is CASSVFDRQNTGELFF.

The chain is built from TRBV19 and TRBJ2-1; D ambiguous. The V end was cut by 2 bases, the J end by 10 bases, with 6 bases between. CDR3 length: 11 amino acids. Germline V gene sequence: CDR1 LNHDA, CDR2 SQIVND (reference sequence). The DNA of the CDR3 is TGTGCCAGTAGTATATCTCGGGAGCAGTTCTTC. This gives the protein CASSISREQFF.

This clonotype was recorded a few times. The chain is built from TRBV7-9 and TRBJ2-7; tentative D call: TRBD1 (6 bases). The V and J ends lost 9 bases and 1 base respectively, with 13 bases between them. The germline V gene encodes CDR1 SEHNR and CDR2 FQNEAQ (reference sequence). This CDR3 is built from 13 residues. The CDR3: CASRGHSSYEQYF. Written as DNA, the CDR3 is TGTGCCAGTCGGGGACACTCATCCTACGAGCAGTACTTC.